The 18 T cell receptor beta chains below all came from one sample that was sequenced in a study of T cell repertoires in cytomegalovirus infection. TCRdb redid the calling of the reads with MiXCR, one entry per CDR3 protein. This table has about 830,000 distinct CDR3 sequences, about 31% appearing once. The antigens of these receptors remain unknown. Sequenced here: cultured CD8+ T cells from PBMCs, sampled from culture after CMV antigen stimulation. The receptor set was obtained from a human donor in good health (CMV status not recorded). Some clones in this sample may be carry-over from other donors' samples.

This clonotype occurred a few times. The chain employs TRBV14 and TRBJ2-7; 9 positions match TRBD1. Germline loops: CDR1 SGHDN, CDR2 FVKESK. Trimming took 4 bases from V and 3 from J; bases not matched to a gene: 10. CDR3 length: 16 amino acids. CDR3 region: CASSLTPGTGSYEQYF. CDR3 nucleotide sequence: TGTGCCAGCAGCCTGACCCCTGGGACAGGGAGCTACGAGCAGTACTTC.

This clonotype was recorded only once. The chain couples TRBV10-3 to TRBJ2-7, with 11 bases aligning to TRBD2. V shed 6 bases, J shed 5 bases, and the junction held 6 bases outside the gene matches. The CDR3 sequence is 14 residues long. The germline CDR1 and CDR2 sequences are ENHRY and SYGVKD. For the CDR3, the DNA is TGTGCCATCAGGGTACTAGCGGGGGCCCACGAGCAGTACTTC. Protein sequence: CAIRVLAGAHEQYF.

The rearrangement uses TRBV11-3 and TRBJ2-2; 7 bases map to TRBD2. CDR1 is SGHNT, CDR2 YENEEA, per germline. Trimming removed 4 bases from V and 1 base from J; junction bases left unmatched: 6. The CDR3 covers 16 residues. The CDR3: CASSSRWEGNTGELFF. Here the CDR3 DNA reads TGTGCCAGCAGCTCCCGCTGGGAGGGGAACACCGGGGAGCTGTTTTTT. Based on the CDR3 plus reference TRBV11-3 and TRBJ2-2, the full variable domain is EAGVVQSPRYKIIEKKQPVAFWCNPISGHNTLYWYLQNLGQGPELLIRYENEEAVDDSQLPKDRFSAERLKGVDSTLKIQPAELGDSAVYLCASSSRWEGNTGELFFGEGSRLTVL.

Only a few counts were recorded for this clonotype. This rearrangement joins TRBV5-6 to TRBJ2-5, with TRBD2 matching over 9 bases. The germline CDR1 and CDR2 sequences are SGHDT and YYEEEE. With V trimmed by 4 bases and J by 2 bases, 12 bases remained unmatched. The CDR3 has 17 residues. The CDR3, as DNA: TGTGCCAGCAGCGGGGTGGCTAGCGGGGTGGAGCAAGAGACCCAGTACTTC. This sequence encodes CASSGVASGVEQETQYF.

The chain links TRBV7-9 to TRBJ1-1, with 8 bases that match TRBD1. CDR1 and CDR2 (germline): SEHNR, FQNEAQ (reference sequence). The V gene end was trimmed by 5 bases and the J gene end by 8 bases; junction bases not matched to a gene: 7. The CDR3 is made up of 13 amino acids. Here the CDR3 DNA reads TGTGCCAGCAGCGCCGCCGACAGGGGCGAAGCTTTCTTT. Its protein is CASSAADRGEAFF. Full variable domain (outside the CDR3, taken from reference TRBV7-9 and TRBJ1-1): DTGVSQNPRHKITKRGQNVTFRCDPISEHNRLYWYRQTLGQGPEFLTYFQNEAQLEKSRLLSDRFSAERPKGSFSTLEIQRTEQGDSAMYLCASSAADRGEAFFGQGTRLTVV.

This chain joins TRBV24-1 and TRBJ2-2; weak D call: TRBD1 (6 bases). The CDR3 covers 14 residues. V gave up 7 bases and J gave up 4 bases, with 12 bases separating them. Germline lookup yields CDR1 KGHDR and CDR2 SFDVKD. The DNA of the CDR3 is TGTGCCACCAGGGACAACAGGGCCACCGGGGAGCTGTTTTTT. It is translated as CATRDNRATGELFF.

This clonotype was picked up many times. The chain has TRBV7-9 and TRBJ1-2; perhaps TRBD1 as D (5 bases). The V gene's germline CDR1 is SEHNR and CDR2 FQNEAQ (reference sequence). Trimming took 2 bases from V and 8 from J, leaving 12 bases between them. CDR3 length: 13 amino acids. The CDR3 DNA sequence: TGTGCCAGCAGCTTACGGACGGGGGAAGGCTACACCTTC. Its protein product is CASSLRTGEGYTF.

This sequence joins TRBV27 and TRBJ2-1, with 10 bases matching TRBD1. Germline V gives CDR1 MNHEY, CDR2 SMNVEV (reference sequence). The J segment lost 5 bases and the V segment lost 5 bases, leaving 9 bases of the junction unmatched. The CDR3 consists of 16 residues. As DNA, the CDR3 is TGTGCCAGCAGTCGAGACAGGGGGCCGGGGAACAATGAGCAGTTCTTC. It specifies CASSRDRGPGNNEQFF.

Relative to its sample, this clonotype is medium-sized. The V and J genes are TRBV7-2 and TRBJ2-3; weak D call: TRBD2 (5 bases). V dropped 2 bases and J dropped 7 bases, with 19 bases sitting between them. CDR1 and CDR2 from the germline V gene are SGHTA and FQGNSA. The CDR3 contains 16 residues. The CDR3 region is CASSLKSFREGNTQYF. The DNA of the CDR3 is TGTGCCAGCAGCTTAAAAAGCTTCCGAGAGGGTAATACGCAGTATTTT.

The rearrangement joins TRBV7-9 to TRBJ2-5, with 7 positions matching TRBD1. The germline V gene has CDR1 SEHNR and CDR2 FQNEAQ (reference sequence). This CDR3 is 14 amino acids long. Germline trimming cut 4 bases from V and 4 bases from J; bases unmatched to any gene: 6. The DNA of the CDR3 is TGTGCCAGCAGCTCCTCGGGGACAGTAGAGACCCAGTACTTC. It specifies CASSSSGTVETQYF.

The sample holds a few counts of this clonotype. The J gene is TRBJ2-5, the V gene TRBV7-9; possibly TRBD2 for D (7 bases). Trimming took off 5 bases at V and 5 bases at J, with 21 bases between the two ends. Germline V gene data show CDR1 as SEHNR and CDR2 as FQNEAQ (reference sequence). This CDR3 region has 16 residues. The CDR3 sequence: CASSIPWGGLKETQYF. The CDR3 DNA sequence: TGTGCCAGCAGCATACCTTGGGGGGGCTTAAAGGAGACCCAGTACTTC. Using reference TRBV7-9 and TRBJ2-5 for the parts outside the CDR3, the full variable domain is DTGVSQNPRHKITKRGQNVTFRCDPISEHNRLYWYRQTLGQGPEFLTYFQNEAQLEKSRLLSDRFSAERPKGSFSTLEIQRTEQGDSAMYLCASSIPWGGLKETQYFGPGTRLLVL.

V gene TRBV10-3 combines with J gene TRBJ2-3; possible D gene TRBD2, 6 bases. The V and J ends lost 0 bases and 3 bases respectively, with 13 bases between them. In germline, CDR1 is ENHRY, CDR2 SYGVKD. The CDR3 contains 16 residues. The CDR3 DNA follows: TGTGCCATCAGTGAGTCGGCCGGACTAAGTACAGATACGCAGTATTTT. Residues: CAISESAGLSTDTQYF.

The gene calls are TRBV6-1 and TRBJ1-2; D possibly corresponds to TRBD1 (5 bases). Germline CDR1 reads MNHNS; CDR2 reads SASEGT. The CDR3 consists of 12 residues. V lost 8 bases, J lost 12 bases, and 19 bases lay in between. The CDR3 DNA reads TGTGCCAGCCAGGGAATATACTATGGAGACACCTTC. It yields the protein CASQGIYYGDTF.

Regarding this clonotype: Its ends do not fully match the called genes, so a read error is possible. The gene calls are TRBV7-4 and TRBJ1-5; D is uncertain. The CDR3 is 16 residues long. Per germline, CDR1 SGHVT and CDR2 SQSDAQ. CDR3 region: CANSLAREDSNQPQHF. CDR3 sequence (DNA): TGTGCCAACAGCTTAGCGAGGGAAGATAGCAATCAGCCCCAGCATTTT.

The chain has TRBV27 and TRBJ2-1, with no clear D. The CDR3 is 14 residues long. Germline loops: CDR1 MNHEY, CDR2 SMNVEV (reference sequence). Trimming left V 3 bases short and J 5 bases short, with 11 bases between. The DNA of the CDR3 is TGTGCCAGCAGTTTGGGTTGGGCTAACAATGAGCAGTTCTTC. Translation gives CASSLGWANNEQFF.

This clonotype was counted only a few times. The chain links TRBV10-2 to TRBJ2-3; maybe TRBD1 (5 bases). V lost 6 bases and J 2 bases, leaving 15 bases between the germline ends. Germline CDR1 and CDR2: WSHSY and SAAADI. CDR3 size: 15 residues. CDR3 residues: CASSQTVGYTDTQYF. The CDR3 nucleotides read TGCGCCAGCAGCCAGACAGTCGGCTACACAGATACGCAGTATTTT.

This clonotype was found many times. The V and J genes are TRBV7-3 and TRBJ1-1, with 7 nucleotides matching TRBD1. The V and J ends lost 5 bases and 1 base, in that order; junction bases with no gene match: 4. Germline-derived CDR1 and CDR2 are SGHTA and FQGTGA. CDR3 length: 14 residues. Here the CDR3 reads CASSRTGGNTEAFF. As DNA, the CDR3 is TGTGCCAGCAGCCGGACAGGCGGGAACACTGAAGCTTTCTTT.

This clonotype was observed at least ten times. The chain couples TRBV7-2 to TRBJ2-7; no firm D call. Germline assignment: CDR1 SGHTA and CDR2 FQGNSA. V was clipped by 3 bases and J by 2 bases, with 11 bases between them. The length of the CDR3 is 14 residues. In DNA form, the CDR3 reads TGTGCCAGCAGCTTGGATCCTAACCCCTACGAGCAGTACGTC. It specifies CASSLDPNPYEQYV.